The present T cell receptor (beta chain) was sequenced within a study of blood T cells in healthy people across ages. In the case of this clonotype: As yet, its antigen is unknown.

For the second PCR, which ran for roughly 7 to 11 cycles, a sample-barcoded 5' primer and a J-beta primer mix were used. Each cDNA was tagged by a template-switch adaptor containing 12 random nucleotides. TCRdb reprocessed the 5' RACE reads via MiXCR and lists one record per CDR3 protein. Here the sample spans about a million distinct CDR3 sequences, just over 50% being singletons. Peripheral blood from each donor was collected in a volume of 9.5 to 10 milliliters. V shed 1 base and J shed 9 bases, with 10 bases lying between them. The CDR3 has 13 amino acids. The study's findings and limits: Significant beta diversity loss was already apparent by age roughly 38, declining roughly linearly. Estimated diversity that came from one million T cells was considered an underestimate.

Input material: blood. V gene TRBV12-3 or TRBV12-4 combines with J gene TRBJ2-1; D not certain. This TCR was sampled from a woman aged 60-75 years in good health. DNA of the CDR3: TGTGCCAGCAGTTTAGGGTGGGTAACTGAGCAGTTCTTC. It translates to CASSLGWVTEQFF.